A selection of T cell receptor beta chains follows, all from one sample in a study of T cells in localized non-small cell lung cancer. Produced via immunoSEQ multiplex PCR; TCRdb's table is partial and in-frame only. Here the sample spans some 28,000 clones, about nine tenths being singletons. Sequencing was performed on peripheral blood, taken before any cancer treatment. All receptors derive from a male donor at least 60 years old with stage I lung adenocarcinoma. Both conserved end residues are part of each CDR3. The order of the fields is D gene, V gene, J gene, clone size, CDR3 DNA, CDR3 protein. The D gene is left open where the match is weak. For some rows the clone size is stated as once, few or many, or as a class when expanded; others skip it.

.	TRBV4-2	TRBJ2-1	once	TGTGCCAGCAGCCACTCAACAGGAGGGGGGGGCTACAGGGATGAGCAGTTCTTC	CASSHSTGGGGYRDEQFF
.	TRBV29-1	TRBJ2-1	.	TGCAGCGTTGAGTGGCTAGCGTCGTCCTACAATGAGCAGTTCTTC	CSVEWLASSYNEQFF
.	TRBV5-1	TRBJ2-3	.	TGCGCCAGCACGGACGGGGATACGCAGTATTTT	CASTDGDTQYF
TRBD2	TRBV15	TRBJ2-7	.	TGTGCCACCAGCAGAGATGAAAGCGGGGGTTGGGACGAGCAGTACTTC	CATSRDESGGWDEQYF
.	TRBV21-1	TRBJ2-7	.	TGTGCCAGCAGCTCACGGACCCTGAGCTCCTACGAGCAGTACTTC	CASSSRTLSSYEQYF
TRBD1	TRBV28	TRBJ2-3	few	TGTGCCAGCAGTTTAGGGGCTACAGGGGATTTCACAGATACGCAGTATTTT	CASSLGATGDFTDTQYF
.	TRBV6-5	TRBJ2-3	.	TGTGCCAGCAGCCTACAGGGCTCAACGGCCGATACGCAGTATTTT	CASSLQGSTADTQYF
.	TRBV4-2	TRBJ1-2	.	TGTGCCAGCAGCCAAGATCGGACGTATTCCCTAATAGGCGGCTACACCTTC	CASSQDRTYSLIGGYTF
.	TRBV28	TRBJ1-5	medium-sized	TGTGCCAGTAGAGATTTTTATAGCAATCAGCCCCAGCATTTT	CASRDFYSNQPQHF
.	TRBV7-8	TRBJ1-6	.	TGTGCCAGCAGCTTGCGGGAACAGGGTTCACCCCTCCACTTT	CASSLREQGSPLHF
.	TRBV5-1	TRBJ2-7	.	TGCGCCAGCAGCGAAACGGGTTACGAGCAGTACTTC	CASSETGYEQYF
.	TRBV6-5	TRBJ1-3	.	TGTGCCAGCAGAGGGATCTCTGGAAACACCATATATTTT	CASRGISGNTIYF
.	TRBV2	TRBJ1-2	few	TGTGCCACGCAGGGCCGGGGGGATGGCTACACCTTC	CATQGRGDGYTF